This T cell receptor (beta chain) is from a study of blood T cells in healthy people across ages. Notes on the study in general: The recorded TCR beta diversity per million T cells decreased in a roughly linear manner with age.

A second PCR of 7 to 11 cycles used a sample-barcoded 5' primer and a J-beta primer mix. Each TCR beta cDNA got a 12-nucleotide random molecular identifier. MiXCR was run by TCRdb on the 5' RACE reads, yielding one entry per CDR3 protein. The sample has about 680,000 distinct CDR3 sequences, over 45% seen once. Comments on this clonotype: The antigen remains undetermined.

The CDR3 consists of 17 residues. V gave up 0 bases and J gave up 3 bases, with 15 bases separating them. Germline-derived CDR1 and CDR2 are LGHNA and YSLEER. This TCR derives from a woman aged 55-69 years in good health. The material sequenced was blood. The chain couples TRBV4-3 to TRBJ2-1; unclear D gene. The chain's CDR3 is CASSQDLLGPSYNEQFF. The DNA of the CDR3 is TGCGCCAGCAGCCAAGATCTATTAGGACCGAGCTACAATGAGCAGTTCTTC.